This T cell receptor (beta chain) was captured in a study of T cell responses to AZD1222 COVID-19 vaccine. Study observations and caveats: In all cases, repertoires were sampled only after the peak T cell response. White British people made up most donors, females outnumbered males, and clonal diversity was possibly underestimated.

TCRdb keeps only in-frame clones here, not all; method: immunoSEQ multiplex PCR. The sample includes some 96,000 clones, 70% to 90% seen only once; the top ten take 2.5% to 3.5%. Comment on this clone: Antigen specificity is unknown.

Trimming shortened V by 6 bases and J by 5 bases, and 15 bases separated the two germline ends. CDR3 length: 14 residues. Germline CDR1 is MRHNA and CDR2 is SNTAGT. J is TRBJ2-3 and V is TRBV6-4, with unresolved D. This clonotype originated in an adult in good health. The sample in question was peripheral blood, obtained on day 0 of AZD1222 vaccination. The CDR3 DNA reads as TGTGCCAGCAGCCTGAATGGGGAAGGAGATACGCAGTATTTT. Amino acids: CASSLNGEGDTQYF.